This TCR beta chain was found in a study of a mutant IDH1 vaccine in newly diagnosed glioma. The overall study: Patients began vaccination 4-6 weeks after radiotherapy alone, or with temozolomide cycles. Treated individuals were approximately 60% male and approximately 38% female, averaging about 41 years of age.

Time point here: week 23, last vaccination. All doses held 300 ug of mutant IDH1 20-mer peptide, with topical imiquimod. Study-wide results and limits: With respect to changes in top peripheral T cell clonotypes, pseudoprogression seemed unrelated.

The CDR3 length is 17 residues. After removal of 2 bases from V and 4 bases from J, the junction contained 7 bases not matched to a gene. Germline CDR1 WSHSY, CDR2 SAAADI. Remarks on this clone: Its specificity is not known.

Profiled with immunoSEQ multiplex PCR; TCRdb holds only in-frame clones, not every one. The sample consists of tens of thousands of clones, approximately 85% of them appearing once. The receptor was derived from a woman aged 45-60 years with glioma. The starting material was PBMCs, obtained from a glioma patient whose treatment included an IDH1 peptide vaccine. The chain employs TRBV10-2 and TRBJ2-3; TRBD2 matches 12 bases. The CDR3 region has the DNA TGCGCCAGCAGTGAGAGGCCTAGCGGGAGGGCGGCAGATACGCAGTATTTT. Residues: CASSERPSGRAADTQYF.